The present TCR beta chain was sequenced within a study of blood T cells in healthy people across ages. Through a sample-barcoded 5' primer and a J-beta primer mix, a second PCR was run for roughly 7 to 11 cycles. TCRdb reprocessed the 5' RACE reads via MiXCR and lists one record per CDR3 protein. The table has around 1,500,000 distinct CDR3 sequences, 40% to 50% seen once; the top ten hold 7% to 9.5%. This CDR3 is built from 16 residues. Germline-derived CDR1 and CDR2 are SGHNT and YYREEE (reference sequence). V shed 0 bases, J shed 4 bases, and the junction held 6 bases outside the gene matches. Sample: blood. The TCR sequence derives from a young woman in good health. The chain carries TRBV5-4 and TRBJ2-2; TRBD2 matches 7 bases. CDR3 loop: CASSLDGGGITGELFF. In DNA, the CDR3 is TGTGCCAGCAGCTTGGACGGGGGAGGGATCACCGGGGAGCTGTTTTTT.